This T cell receptor (beta chain) emerged from a study of shared clonotypes between healthy human individuals. At the level of the study: Per donor, CD8 memory used one plate, CD8 naive used two, CD4 memory used three and CD4 naive used three. Regarding the study as a whole: Of the naive CD4 clonotypes, approximately 5% were shared across a handful of donors.

Assay used: immunoSEQ multiplex PCR; TCRdb lists only in-frame clones, some missing. The sample lists more than 900,000 clones, approximately 78% occurring once. V was pared by 4 bases and J by 2 bases, with 4 bases of the junction left unmatched. In germline, CDR1 is SGHDT, CDR2 YYEEEE. CDR3 length: 14 residues. Many counts were recorded for this clone. Its antigen is unidentified. This rearrangement joins TRBV5-6 to TRBJ2-7, with 9 bases fitting TRBD1. This sequence originates from a man younger than 35 in good health. Some clones in this sample may be carry-over from other donors' samples. Material for sequencing was memory CD4+ T cells from PBMCs. The sample's subset: CD45RA-negative fraction. The CDR3 loop is CASSHGQGTYEQYF. The CDR3 DNA reads TGTGCCAGCAGCCACGGACAGGGGACCTACGAGCAGTACTTC.